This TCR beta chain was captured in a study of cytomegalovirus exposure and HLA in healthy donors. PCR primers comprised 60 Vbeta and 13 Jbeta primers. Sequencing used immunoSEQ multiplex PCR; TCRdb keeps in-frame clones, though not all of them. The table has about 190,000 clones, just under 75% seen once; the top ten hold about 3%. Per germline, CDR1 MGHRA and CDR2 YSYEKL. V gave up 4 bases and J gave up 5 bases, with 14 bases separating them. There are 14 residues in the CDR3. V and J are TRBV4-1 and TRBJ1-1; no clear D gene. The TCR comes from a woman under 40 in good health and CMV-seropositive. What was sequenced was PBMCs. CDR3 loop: CASSPVQGRTEAFF. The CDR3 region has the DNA TGCGCCAGCAGCCCCGTCCAAGGGAGGACTGAAGCTTTCTTT.